This note documents a single TCR beta chain sequence. Measured with immunoSEQ multiplex PCR; TCRdb has only the in-frame clones, and not every one. This sample has approximately 120,000 clones, with about four fifths found just once. The data are from a study of blood T cell repertoires in COVID-19. Study overall: Both acute and convalescent COVID-19 samples were obtained from the United States, Italy and Spain. Sample material is recorded as cDNA or gDNA derived from T cells, B-cell-depleted T cells, or PBMCs.

The sequencing input was peripheral blood. The receptor's source is a man aged 55-75 years with acute or convalescent COVID-19.

The CDR3 region is CASSPGHYNEQFF. The CDR3 DNA is TGTGCCAGCAGCCCGGGACACTACAATGAGCAGTTCTTC. V and J are TRBV11-2 and TRBJ2-1; maybe TRBD1 (6 bases). V shed 5 bases and J shed 3 bases, with 8 bases lying between them. Looked up from germline, CDR1 is SGHAT and CDR2 is FQNNGV. The CDR3 loop spans 13 amino acids.